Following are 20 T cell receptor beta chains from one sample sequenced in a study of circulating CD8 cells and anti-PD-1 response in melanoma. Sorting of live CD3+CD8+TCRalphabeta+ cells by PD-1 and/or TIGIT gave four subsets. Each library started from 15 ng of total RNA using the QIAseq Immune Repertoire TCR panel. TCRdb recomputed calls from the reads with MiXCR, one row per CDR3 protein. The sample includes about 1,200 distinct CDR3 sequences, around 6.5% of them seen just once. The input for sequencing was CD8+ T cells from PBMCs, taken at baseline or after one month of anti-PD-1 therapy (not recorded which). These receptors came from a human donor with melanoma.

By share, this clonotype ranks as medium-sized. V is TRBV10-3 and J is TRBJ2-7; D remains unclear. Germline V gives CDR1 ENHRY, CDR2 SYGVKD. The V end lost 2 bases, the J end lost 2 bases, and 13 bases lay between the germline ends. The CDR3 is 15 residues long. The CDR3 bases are TGTGCCATCAGTGAGGCCCGTGCTAGAGCCTACGAGCAGTACTTC. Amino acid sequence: CAISEARARAYEQYF.

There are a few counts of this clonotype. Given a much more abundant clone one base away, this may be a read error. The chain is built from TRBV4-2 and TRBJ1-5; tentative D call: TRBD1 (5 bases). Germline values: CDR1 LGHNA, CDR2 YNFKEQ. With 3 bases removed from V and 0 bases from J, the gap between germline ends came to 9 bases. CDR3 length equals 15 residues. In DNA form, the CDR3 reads TGTGCCAGCAGCCAGGGGGAGATTAGCAATCAGCCCCAGCATTTT. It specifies CASSQGEISNQPQHF.

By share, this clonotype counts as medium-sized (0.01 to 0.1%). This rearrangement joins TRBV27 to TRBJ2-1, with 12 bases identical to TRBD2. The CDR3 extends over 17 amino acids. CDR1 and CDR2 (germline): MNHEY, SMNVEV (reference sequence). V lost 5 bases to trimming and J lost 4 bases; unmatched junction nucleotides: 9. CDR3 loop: CASSPREGLAGYNEQFF. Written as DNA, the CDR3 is TGTGCCAGCAGTCCTCGGGAGGGACTAGCGGGTTACAATGAGCAGTTCTTC.

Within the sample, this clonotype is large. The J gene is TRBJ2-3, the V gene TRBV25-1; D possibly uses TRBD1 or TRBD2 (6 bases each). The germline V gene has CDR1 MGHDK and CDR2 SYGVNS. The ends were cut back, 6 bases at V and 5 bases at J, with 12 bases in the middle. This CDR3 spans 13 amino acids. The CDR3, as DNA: TGTGCCAGCAGGCCCGGGGGCAAAGATACGCAGTATTTT. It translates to CASRPGGKDTQYF.

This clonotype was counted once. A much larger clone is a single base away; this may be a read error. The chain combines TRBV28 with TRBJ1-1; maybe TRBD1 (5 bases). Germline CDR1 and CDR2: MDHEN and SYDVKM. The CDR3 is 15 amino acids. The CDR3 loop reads CASSRPGTLNTEASF. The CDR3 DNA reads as TGTGCCAGCAGTCGCCCAGGGACGTTGAACACTGAAGCTTCCTTT.

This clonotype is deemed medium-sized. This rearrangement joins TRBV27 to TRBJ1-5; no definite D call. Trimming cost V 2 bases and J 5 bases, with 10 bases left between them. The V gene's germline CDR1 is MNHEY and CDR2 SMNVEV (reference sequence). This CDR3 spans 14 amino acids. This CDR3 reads CASSLSGGDQPQHF. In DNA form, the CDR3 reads TGTGCCAGCAGTTTAAGTGGCGGAGATCAGCCCCAGCATTTT.

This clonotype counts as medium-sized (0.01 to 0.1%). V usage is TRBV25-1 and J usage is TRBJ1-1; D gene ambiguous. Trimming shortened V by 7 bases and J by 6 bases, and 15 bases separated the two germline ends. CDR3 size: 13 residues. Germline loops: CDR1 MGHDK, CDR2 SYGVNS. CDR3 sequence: CASTRGGRAEAFF. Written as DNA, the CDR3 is TGTGCCAGCACGCGGGGAGGGAGGGCTGAAGCTTTCTTT.

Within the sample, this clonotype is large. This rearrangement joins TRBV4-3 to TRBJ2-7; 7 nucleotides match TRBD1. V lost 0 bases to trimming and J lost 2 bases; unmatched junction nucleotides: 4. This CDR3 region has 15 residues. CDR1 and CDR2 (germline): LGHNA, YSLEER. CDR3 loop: CASSQEEGGTYEQYF. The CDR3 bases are TGCGCCAGCAGCCAAGAGGAAGGGGGCACCTACGAGCAGTACTTC.

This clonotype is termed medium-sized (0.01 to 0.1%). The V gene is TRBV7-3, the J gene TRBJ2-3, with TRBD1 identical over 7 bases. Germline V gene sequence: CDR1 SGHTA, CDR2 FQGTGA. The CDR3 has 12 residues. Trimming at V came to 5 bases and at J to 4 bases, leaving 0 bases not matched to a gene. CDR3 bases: TGTGCCAGCAGCCAGGGGGCAGATACGCAGTATTTT. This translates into CASSQGADTQYF.

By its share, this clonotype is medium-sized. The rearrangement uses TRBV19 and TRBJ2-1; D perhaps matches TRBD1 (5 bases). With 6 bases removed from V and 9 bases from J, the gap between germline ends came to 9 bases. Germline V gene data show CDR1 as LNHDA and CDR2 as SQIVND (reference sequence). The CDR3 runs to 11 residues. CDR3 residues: CASRWGGEQFF. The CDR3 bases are TGTGCCAGTAGGTGGGGCGGTGAGCAGTTCTTC.

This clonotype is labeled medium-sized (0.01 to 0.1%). CDR3 amino acids: CASSFEARGTGGYTF. The CDR3 bases are TGTGCCAGCAGTTTTGAGGCGCGGGGGACGGGTGGCTACACCTTC. The gene calls are TRBV28 and TRBJ1-2; D is perhaps TRBD1 (5 bases). The CDR3 contains 15 residues. CDR1 MDHEN and CDR2 SYDVKM come from the germline V gene. V dropped 3 bases and J dropped 7 bases, with 18 bases sitting between them.

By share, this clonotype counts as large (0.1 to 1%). The CDR3 here is CASSEGPTLGDTEAFF. The DNA for the CDR3 is TGTGCCAGCAGTGAAGGGCCCACCCTGGGGGACACTGAAGCTTTCTTT. The chain couples TRBV2 to TRBJ1-1, with D perhaps TRBD1 (5 bases). The V gene lost 1 base and the J gene lost 3 bases, with 15 bases spanning the gap. Per germline, CDR1 SNHLY and CDR2 FYNNEI. The CDR3 spans 16 residues.

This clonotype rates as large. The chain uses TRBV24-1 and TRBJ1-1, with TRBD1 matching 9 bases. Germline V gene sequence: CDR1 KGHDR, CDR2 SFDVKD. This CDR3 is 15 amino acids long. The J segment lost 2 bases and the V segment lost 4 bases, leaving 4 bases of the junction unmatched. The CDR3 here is CATSDHTGGNTEAFF. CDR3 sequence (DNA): TGTGCCACCAGTGACCATACAGGGGGCAACACTGAAGCTTTCTTT.

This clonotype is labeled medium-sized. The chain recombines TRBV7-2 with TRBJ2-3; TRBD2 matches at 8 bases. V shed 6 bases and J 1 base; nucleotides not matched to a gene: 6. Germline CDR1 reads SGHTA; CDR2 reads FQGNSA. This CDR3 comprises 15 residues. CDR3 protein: CASRPAAGGTDTQYF. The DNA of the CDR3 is TGTGCCAGCAGGCCAGCAGCGGGGGGCACAGATACGCAGTATTTT.

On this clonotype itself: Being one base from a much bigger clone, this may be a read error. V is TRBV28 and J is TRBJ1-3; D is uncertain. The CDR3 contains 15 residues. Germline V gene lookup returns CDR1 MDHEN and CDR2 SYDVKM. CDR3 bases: TGTGCCAGCAGTTTAACTTCAGGCACTGGAGACACCATATATTTT. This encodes CASSLTSGTGDTIYF.

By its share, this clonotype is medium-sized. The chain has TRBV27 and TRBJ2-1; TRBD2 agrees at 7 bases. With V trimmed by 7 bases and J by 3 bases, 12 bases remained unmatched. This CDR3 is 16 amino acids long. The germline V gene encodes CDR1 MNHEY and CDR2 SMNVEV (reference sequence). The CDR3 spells CASTPSPAGNYNEQFF. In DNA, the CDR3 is TGTGCCAGCACCCCGTCCCCAGCGGGGAACTACAATGAGCAGTTCTTC.

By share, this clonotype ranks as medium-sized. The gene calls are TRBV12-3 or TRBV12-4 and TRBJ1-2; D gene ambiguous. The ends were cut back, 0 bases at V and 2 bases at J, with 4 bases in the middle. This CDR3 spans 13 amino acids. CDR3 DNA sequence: TGTGCCAGCAGTTTAGCAGGGAACTATGGCTACACCTTC. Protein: CASSLAGNYGYTF.

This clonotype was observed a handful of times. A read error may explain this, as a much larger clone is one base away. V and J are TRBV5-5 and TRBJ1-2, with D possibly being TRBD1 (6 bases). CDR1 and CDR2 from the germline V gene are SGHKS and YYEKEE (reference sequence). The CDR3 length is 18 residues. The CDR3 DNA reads TGTGGCAGCAGCTTGGCCCACAGGGACGCCCCTGAGGTCTATGGCTACACCTTC. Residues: CGSSLAHRDAPEVYGYTF.

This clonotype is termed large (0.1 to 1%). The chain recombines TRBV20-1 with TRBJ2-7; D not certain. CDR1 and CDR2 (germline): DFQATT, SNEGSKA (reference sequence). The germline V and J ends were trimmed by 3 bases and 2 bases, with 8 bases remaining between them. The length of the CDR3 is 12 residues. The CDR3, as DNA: TGCAGTGCTAGGGCCCTCGCCTACGAGCAGTACTTC. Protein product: CSARALAYEQYF.

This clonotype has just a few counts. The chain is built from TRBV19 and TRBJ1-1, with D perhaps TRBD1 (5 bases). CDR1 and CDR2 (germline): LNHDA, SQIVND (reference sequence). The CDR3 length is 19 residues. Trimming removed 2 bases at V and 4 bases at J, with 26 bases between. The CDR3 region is CASSILVFGAGWTRTEAFF. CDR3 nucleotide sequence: TGTGCCAGTAGTATATTGGTTTTTGGAGCAGGGTGGACGCGCACTGAAGCTTTCTTT.